These T cell receptor beta chains were read from a single sample in a study of CD8 T cells in Susac syndrome. TCRdb re-derived calls from the immunoSEQ multiplex PCR reads in MiXCR, one entry per CDR3 protein. The data show 300,000 to 350,000 distinct CDR3 sequences, 90% to 95% seen once. The sample was CD4+ T cells from PBMCs. The source of these receptors is a human donor with multiple sclerosis. Each CDR3 is given with its conserved first and last residue. The D gene is left open where the match is weak. Clone size is stated in some rows and not others, as once, few, many or a class when expanded.

NA	TRBJ1-1	NA	TRBV30	TGTGCCCGCGAGACCTACACTGAAGCTTTCTTT	CARETYTEAFF
NA	TRBJ1-1	TRBD1	TRBV12-3/TRBV12-4	TGTGCCAGCAGTTTAGGAGGACAGGTAATGAACACTGAAGCTTTCTTT	CASSLGGQVMNTEAFF
NA	TRBJ2-7	NA	TRBV5-1	TGCGCCAGCAGCTTGGGTACAGGGCGAGCTTGGGAGCAGTACTTC	CASSLGTGRAWEQYF
NA	TRBJ2-7	NA	TRBV6-5	TGTGCCAGCAGTTATGACAGTAACGAGCAGTACTTC	CASSYDSNEQYF
NA	TRBJ2-5	NA	TRBV20-1	TGCAGTGCTTCTACAGGGTTTTTTTTGGAGACCCAGTACTTC	CSASTGFFLETQYF
NA	TRBJ2-7	NA	TRBV25-1	TGTGCCAGCAGTCGCCGGGGGTACGAGCAGTACTTC	CASSRRGYEQYF
NA	TRBJ2-7	TRBD1	TRBV7-8	TGTGCCAGCAGCTTAGGGGGACAGGTTGGCGAGCAGTACTTC	CASSLGGQVGEQYF
NA	TRBJ2-2	TRBD2	TRBV11-2	TGTGCCAGCAGCTTAGGGCTAGCGGGAGGGTGGAACACCGGGGAGCTGTTTTTT	CASSLGLAGGWNTGELFF
once	TRBJ1-1	TRBD1	TRBV6-5	TGTGCCAGCAGGTGGACAGGGGCAAACACTGAAGCTTTCTTT	CASRWTGANTEAFF
NA	TRBJ1-5	TRBD1	TRBV30	TGTGCCTGGAGTGCATTCGACAGGGCTCAGCCCCAGCATTTT	CAWSAFDRAQPQHF
NA	TRBJ1-5	NA	TRBV2	TGTGCCAGCAGTGAATTGAGAACGCCAAATCAGCCCCAGCATTTT	CASSELRTPNQPQHF
NA	TRBJ2-7	NA	TRBV14	TGTGCCAGCAGCCTCATGTACGAGCAGTACTTC	CASSLMYEQYF
NA	TRBJ1-5	NA	TRBV7-2	TGTGCCAGCAGCTCCACTGGAGTACAGCCCCAGCATTTT	CASSSTGVQPQHF
NA	TRBJ2-7	TRBD2	TRBV29-1	TGCAGCGTCGTGGGACTAGCGGACTCCTACGAGCAGTACTTC	CSVVGLADSYEQYF
NA	TRBJ1-2	NA	TRBV7-9	TGTGCCAGCAGGGACAACGCGGTGGGCTACACCTTC	CASRDNAVGYTF
NA	TRBJ2-5	TRBD2	TRBV10-1	TGCGCCAGCAGTGCTCGCGGGGGAGAGACCCAGTACTTC	CASSARGGETQYF
NA	TRBJ2-1	NA	TRBV24-1	TGTGCCACCAGTGATTTGAGCGACCGTGGGAATGAGCAGTTCTTC	CATSDLSDRGNEQFF